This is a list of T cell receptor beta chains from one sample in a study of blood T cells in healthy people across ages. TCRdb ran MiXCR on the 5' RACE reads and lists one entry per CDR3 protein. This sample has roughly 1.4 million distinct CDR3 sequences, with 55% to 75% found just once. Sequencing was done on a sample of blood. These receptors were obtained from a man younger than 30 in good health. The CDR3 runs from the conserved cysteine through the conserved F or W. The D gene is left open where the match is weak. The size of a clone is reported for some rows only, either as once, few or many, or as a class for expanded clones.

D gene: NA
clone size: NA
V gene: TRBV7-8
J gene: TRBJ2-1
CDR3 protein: CASSLEGLNNEQFF
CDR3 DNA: TGTGCCAGCAGCTTAGAGGGTCTAAACAATGAGCAGTTCTTC

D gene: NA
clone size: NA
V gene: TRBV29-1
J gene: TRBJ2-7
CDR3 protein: CSVCWGRQAYEQYF
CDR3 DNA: TGCAGCGTCTGCTGGGGGCGGCAGGCCTACGAGCAGTACTTC

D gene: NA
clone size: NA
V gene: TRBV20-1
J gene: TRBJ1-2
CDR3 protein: CSAIHDNYGYTF
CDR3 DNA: TGCAGTGCTATCCATGATAACTATGGCTACACCTTC

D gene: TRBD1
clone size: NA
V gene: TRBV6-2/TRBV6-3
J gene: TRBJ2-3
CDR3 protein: CASSPTTRTGLPDTQYF
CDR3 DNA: TGTGCCAGCAGTCCGACAACGAGGACAGGGTTGCCAGATACGCAGTATTTT

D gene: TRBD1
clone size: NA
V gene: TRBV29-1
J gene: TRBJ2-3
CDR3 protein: CSLRQGVSTDTQYF
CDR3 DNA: TGCAGCCTGAGACAGGGGGTTAGCACAGATACGCAGTATTTT

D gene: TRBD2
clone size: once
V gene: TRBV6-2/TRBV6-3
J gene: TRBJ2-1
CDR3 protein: CASSLFGGNEQFF
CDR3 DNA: TGTGCCAGCAGTCTATTCGGGGGGAATGAGCAGTTCTTC

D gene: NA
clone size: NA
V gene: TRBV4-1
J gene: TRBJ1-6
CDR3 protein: CASSQGNRASSSYNSPLHF
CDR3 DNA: TGCGCCAGCAGCCAAGGCAACAGGGCCTCAAGCTCCTATAATTCACCCCTCCACTTT

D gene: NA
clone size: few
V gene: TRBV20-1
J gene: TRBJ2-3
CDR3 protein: CSARVRQAGPTDTQYF
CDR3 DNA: TGCAGTGCTAGAGTCCGACAGGCAGGTCCGACAGATACGCAGTATTTT

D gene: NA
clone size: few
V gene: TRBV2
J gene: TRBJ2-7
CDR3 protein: CASSYPGDEQYF
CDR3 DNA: TGTGCCAGCAGTTACCCGGGGGACGAGCAGTACTTC

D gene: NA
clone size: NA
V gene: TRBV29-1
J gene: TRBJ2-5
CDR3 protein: CSVESGQRGETQYF
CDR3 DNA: TGCAGCGTTGAAAGTGGTCAGAGAGGAGAGACCCAGTACTTC

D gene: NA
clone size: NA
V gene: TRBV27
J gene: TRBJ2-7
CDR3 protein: CASSFGQSNEQYF
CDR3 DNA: TGTGCCAGCAGTTTCGGACAGTCTAATGAGCAGTACTTC

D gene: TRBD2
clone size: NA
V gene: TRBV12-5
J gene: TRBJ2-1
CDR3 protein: CASGPRGGRDEQFF
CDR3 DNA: TGTGCTAGTGGTCCCCGGGGAGGGCGCGATGAGCAGTTCTTC

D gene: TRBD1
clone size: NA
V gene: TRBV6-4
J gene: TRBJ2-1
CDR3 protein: CASRRTGGSEQFF
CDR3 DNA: TGTGCCAGCAGGAGGACAGGGGGCAGTGAGCAGTTCTTC

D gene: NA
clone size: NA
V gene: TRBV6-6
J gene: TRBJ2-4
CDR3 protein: CASSYSDGKNIQYF
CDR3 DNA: TGTGCCAGCAGTTACTCAGATGGCAAAAACATTCAGTACTTC

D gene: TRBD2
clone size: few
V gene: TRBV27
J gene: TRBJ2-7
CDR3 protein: CASQRAGDYEQYF
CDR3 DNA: TGTGCCAGTCAGCGAGCGGGAGACTACGAGCAGTACTTC

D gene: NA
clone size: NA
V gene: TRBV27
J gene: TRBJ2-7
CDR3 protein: CASSLRGVGSYEQYF
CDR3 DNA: TGTGCTAGCAGTTTAAGAGGGGTTGGCTCCTACGAGCAGTACTTC

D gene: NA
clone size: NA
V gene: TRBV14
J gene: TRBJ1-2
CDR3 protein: CASSQDPTRYSSYTF
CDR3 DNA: TGTGCCAGCAGCCAAGACCCCACTCGCTATAGTAGCTACACCTTC

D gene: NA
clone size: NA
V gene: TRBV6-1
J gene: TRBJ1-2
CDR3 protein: CAGSESFLRTDYGYTF
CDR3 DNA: TGTGCCGGCAGTGAATCCTTTCTGAGGACGGATTATGGCTACACCTTC

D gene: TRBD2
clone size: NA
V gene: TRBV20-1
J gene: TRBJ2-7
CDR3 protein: CSAPAGGNYNEQYF
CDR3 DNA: TGCAGTGCTCCCGCGGGGGGAAATTACAATGAGCAGTACTTC

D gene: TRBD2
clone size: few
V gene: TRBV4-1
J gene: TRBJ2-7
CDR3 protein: CASSQMRDPSGRAHEQYF
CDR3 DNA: TGCGCCAGCAGCCAAATGCGGGACCCCAGCGGGAGGGCCCACGAGCAGTACTTC

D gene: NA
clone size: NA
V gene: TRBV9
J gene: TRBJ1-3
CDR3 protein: CASSGTVGSGNTIYF
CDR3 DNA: TGTGCCAGCAGCGGAACAGTGGGCTCTGGAAACACCATATATTTT

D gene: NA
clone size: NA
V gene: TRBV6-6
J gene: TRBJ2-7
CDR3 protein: CASSYPSTSYEQYF
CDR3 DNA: TGTGCCAGCAGTTACCCTAGCACCTCCTACGAGCAGTACTTC

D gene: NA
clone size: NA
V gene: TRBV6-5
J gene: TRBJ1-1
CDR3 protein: CASSPPPRGTNTEAFF
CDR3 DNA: TGTGCCAGCAGTCCACCCCCTAGAGGGACGAACACTGAAGCTTTCTTT

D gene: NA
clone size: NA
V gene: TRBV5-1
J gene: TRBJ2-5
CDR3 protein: CASSLDVQETQYF
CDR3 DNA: TGCGCCAGCAGCTTGGATGTCCAAGAGACCCAGTACTTC

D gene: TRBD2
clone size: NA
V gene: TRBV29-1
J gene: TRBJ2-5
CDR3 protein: CSVAASGGQETQYF
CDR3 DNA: TGCAGCGTTGCTGCTAGCGGGGGGCAAGAGACCCAGTACTTC

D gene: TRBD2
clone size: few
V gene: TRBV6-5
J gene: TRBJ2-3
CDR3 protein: CASSLSAGDTDTQYF
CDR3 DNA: TGTGCCAGCAGCCTATCAGCGGGAGACACAGATACGCAGTATTTT

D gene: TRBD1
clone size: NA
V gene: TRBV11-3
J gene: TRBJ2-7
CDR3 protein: CASSLGQLSPYEQYF
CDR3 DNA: TGTGCCAGCAGCCTGGGACAGTTAAGTCCCTACGAGCAGTACTTC

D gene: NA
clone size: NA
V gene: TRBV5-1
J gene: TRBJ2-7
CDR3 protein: CASSLMGLSSYEQYF
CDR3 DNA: TGCGCCAGCAGCTTGATGGGGCTGAGCTCCTACGAGCAGTACTTC

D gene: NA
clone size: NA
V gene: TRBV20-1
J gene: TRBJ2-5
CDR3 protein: CSARYYVQETQYF
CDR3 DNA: TGCAGTGCTAGATATTACGTCCAAGAGACCCAGTACTTC

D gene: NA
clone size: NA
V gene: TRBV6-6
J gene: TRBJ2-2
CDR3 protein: CASSYTQPGFTGELFF
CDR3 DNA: TGTGCCAGCAGTTACACCCAACCAGGGTTCACCGGGGAGCTGTTTTTT

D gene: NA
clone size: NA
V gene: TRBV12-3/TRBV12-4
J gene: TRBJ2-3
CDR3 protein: CASSLVGETDTQYF
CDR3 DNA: TGTGCCAGCAGTCTAGTAGGGGAAACAGATACGCAGTATTTT

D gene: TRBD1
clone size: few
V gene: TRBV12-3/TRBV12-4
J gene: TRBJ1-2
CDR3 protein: CASRPTGTVGYGYTF
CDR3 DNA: TGTGCCAGCAGGCCCACCGGGACAGTTGGTTATGGCTACACCTTC

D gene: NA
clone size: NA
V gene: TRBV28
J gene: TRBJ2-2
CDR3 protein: CASSLWRSSPGELFF
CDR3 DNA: TGTGCCAGCAGTTTATGGAGGTCAAGCCCCGGGGAGCTGTTTTTT

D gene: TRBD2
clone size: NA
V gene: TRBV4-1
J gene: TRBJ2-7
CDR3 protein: CASSPGGLVGSEQYF
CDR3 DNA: TGCGCCAGCAGCCCAGGTGGACTAGTGGGTTCCGAGCAGTACTTC

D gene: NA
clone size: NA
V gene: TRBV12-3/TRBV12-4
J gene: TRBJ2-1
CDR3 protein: CASSLQGSEQFF
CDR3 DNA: TGTGCCAGCAGTTTGCAGGGAAGTGAGCAGTTCTTC

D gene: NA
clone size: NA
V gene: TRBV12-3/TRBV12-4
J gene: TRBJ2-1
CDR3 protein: CASSLGPSTYNEQFF
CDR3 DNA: TGTGCCAGCAGTCTGGGGCCATCCACCTACAATGAGCAGTTCTTC

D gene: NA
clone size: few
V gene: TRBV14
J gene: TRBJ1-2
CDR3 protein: CASSQTTDYGYTF
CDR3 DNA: TGTGCCAGCAGCCAAACGACAGATTATGGCTACACCTTC

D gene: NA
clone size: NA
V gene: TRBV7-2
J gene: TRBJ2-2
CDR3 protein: CASSLVAVTGELFF
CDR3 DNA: TGTGCCAGCAGCTTAGTGGCGGTCACCGGGGAGCTGTTTTTT

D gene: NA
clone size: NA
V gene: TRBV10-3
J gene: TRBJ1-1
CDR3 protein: CAIRSPGLNTEAFF
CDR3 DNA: TGTGCCATCAGGTCCCCGGGGCTGAACACTGAAGCTTTCTTT

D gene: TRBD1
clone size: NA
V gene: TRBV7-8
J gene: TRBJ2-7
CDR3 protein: CASSLPGTGLSEQYF
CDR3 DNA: TGTGCCAGCAGCTTACCAGGGACAGGCTTAAGCGAGCAGTACTTC

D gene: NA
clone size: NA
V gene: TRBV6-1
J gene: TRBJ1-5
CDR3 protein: CASSDRAQPQHF
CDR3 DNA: TGTGCCAGCAGTGACCGAGCTCAGCCCCAGCATTTT

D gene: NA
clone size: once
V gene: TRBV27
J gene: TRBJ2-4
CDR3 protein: CASAWEAKNIQYF
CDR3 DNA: TGTGCCAGCGCGTGGGAGGCCAAAAACATTCAGTACTTC

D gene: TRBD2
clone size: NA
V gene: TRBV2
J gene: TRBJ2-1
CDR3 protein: CASSALAGGSITGEQFF
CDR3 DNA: TGTGCCAGCAGTGCCCTAGCGGGGGGGTCTATTACGGGTGAGCAGTTCTTC

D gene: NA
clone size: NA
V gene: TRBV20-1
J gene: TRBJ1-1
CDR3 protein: CSARPMGDTTEAFF
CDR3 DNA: TGCAGTGCTAGGCCCATGGGGGATACCACTGAAGCTTTCTTT

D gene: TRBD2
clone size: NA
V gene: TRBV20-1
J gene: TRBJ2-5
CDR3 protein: CSAGRTSEYF
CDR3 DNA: TGCAGTGCTGGACGGACTAGCGAGTACTTC

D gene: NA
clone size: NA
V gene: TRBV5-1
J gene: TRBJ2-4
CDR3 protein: CASSFMGESHKNIQYF
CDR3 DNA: TGCGCCAGCAGCTTTATGGGGGAGAGCCACAAAAACATTCAGTACTTC

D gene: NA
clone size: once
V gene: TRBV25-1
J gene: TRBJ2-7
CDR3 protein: CASSESDTTYEQYF
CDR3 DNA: TGTGCCAGCAGTGAATCCGACACCACCTACGAGCAGTACTTC

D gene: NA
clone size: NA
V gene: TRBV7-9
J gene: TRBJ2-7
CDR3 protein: CASSLQTSSYEQYF
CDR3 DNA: TGTGCCAGCAGCCTACAAACTAGCTCCTACGAGCAGTACTTC

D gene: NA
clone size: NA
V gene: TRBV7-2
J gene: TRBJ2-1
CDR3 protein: CASSALGGGRDEQFF
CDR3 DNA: TGTGCCAGCAGCGCCCTTGGGGGGGGCCGGGATGAGCAGTTCTTC